The entry below describes one T cell receptor beta chain. The sample comes from a study of T cells in Graves' hyperthyroidism and ophthalmopathy. Looking at the study overall: Once the initial diagnosis was made, peripheral blood was obtained before any treatment.

Amplification of TCR beta CDR3 regions used RNA as the template. The HTBI primer set drove a first-round RT-PCR of the TCR CDR3. TCRdb reanalysed the multiplex PCR reads using MiXCR and keeps one entry per CDR3 protein. The sample contains more than 500,000 distinct CDR3 sequences, 15% to 20% of which appear only once. Trimming took 8 bases from V and 6 from J, leaving 22 bases between them. The CDR3 is 15 amino acids. CDR1 and CDR2 (germline): SGHTA, FQGNSA. Sequenced material: blood. The V and J genes are TRBV7-2 and TRBJ1-2; D is unclear. This TCR was sampled from a woman between 25 and 40 years old with Graves' ophthalmopathy. As DNA, the CDR3 is TGTGCCAGCTTCGTAACACCCTCACTTGGGGATGGCTACACCTTC. Translating gives CASFVTPSLGDGYTF.